The source of this T cell receptor (beta chain) is a study of OX40 agonist ivuxolimab in advanced cancers. TCRdb's copy holds only in-frame clones and misses some; the assay was immunoSEQ multiplex PCR. This repertoire shows over 15,000 clones, about 83% found once; its top ten account for roughly 13%. Study observations and caveats: The work left the antigen specificity of expanded peripheral T cells undetermined. At 0.1 to 3.0 mg/kg, CD4+ and CD8+ blood T cells expanded clonally by week 6. Average numbers of expanded clones were greater in CD8+ T cells than in CD4+. Low normalized T-cell clonal expansion was also seen in some nonresponders.

Note on this clone: No antigen is known for it.

The CDR3 is 13 amino acids. Germline V gives CDR1 SGHRS, CDR2 YFSETQ. V was pared by 5 bases and J by 2 bases, with 9 bases between. The sequence was collected from an adult with an advanced solid tumor such as melanoma, head and neck, liver or kidney cancer. The rearrangement joins TRBV5-1 to TRBJ2-3; D call uncertain. The specimen was CD4+ or CD8+ T cells sorted from blood, collected in a trial of the OX40 agonist ivuxolimab. The CDR3 DNA reads as TGCGCCAGCAGAGTAGAGACCACAGATACGCAGTATTTT. Its protein is CASRVETTDTQYF.